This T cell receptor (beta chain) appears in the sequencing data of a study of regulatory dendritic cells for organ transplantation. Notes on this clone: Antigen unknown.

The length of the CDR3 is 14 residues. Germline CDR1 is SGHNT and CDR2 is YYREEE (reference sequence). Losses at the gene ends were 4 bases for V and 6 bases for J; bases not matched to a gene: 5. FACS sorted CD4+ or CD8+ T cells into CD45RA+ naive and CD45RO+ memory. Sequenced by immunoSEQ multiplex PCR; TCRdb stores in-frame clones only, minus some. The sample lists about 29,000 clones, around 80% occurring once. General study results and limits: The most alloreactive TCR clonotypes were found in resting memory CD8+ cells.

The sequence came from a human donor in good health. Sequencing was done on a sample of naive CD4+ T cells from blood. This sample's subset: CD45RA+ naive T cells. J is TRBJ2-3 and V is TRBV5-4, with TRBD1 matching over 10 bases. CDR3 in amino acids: CASSDRTGGDTQYF. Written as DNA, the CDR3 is TGTGCCAGCAGCGATCGGACAGGGGGGGATACGCAGTATTTT.